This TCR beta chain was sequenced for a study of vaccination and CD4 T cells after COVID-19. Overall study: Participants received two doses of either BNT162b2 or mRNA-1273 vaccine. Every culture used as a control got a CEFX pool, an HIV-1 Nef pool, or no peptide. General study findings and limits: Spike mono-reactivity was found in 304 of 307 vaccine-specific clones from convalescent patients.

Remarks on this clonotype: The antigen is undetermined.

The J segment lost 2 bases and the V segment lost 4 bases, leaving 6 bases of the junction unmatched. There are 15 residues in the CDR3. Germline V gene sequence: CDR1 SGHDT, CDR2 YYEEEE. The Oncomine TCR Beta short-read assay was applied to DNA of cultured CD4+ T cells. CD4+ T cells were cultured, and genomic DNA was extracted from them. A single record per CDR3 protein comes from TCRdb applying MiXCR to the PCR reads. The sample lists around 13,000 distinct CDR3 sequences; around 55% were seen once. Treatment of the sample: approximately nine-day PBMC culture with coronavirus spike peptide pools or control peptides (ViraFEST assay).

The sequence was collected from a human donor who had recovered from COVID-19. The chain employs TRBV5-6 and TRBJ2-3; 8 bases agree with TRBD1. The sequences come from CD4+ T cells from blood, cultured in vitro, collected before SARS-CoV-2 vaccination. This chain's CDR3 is CASSPGTGLTDTQYF. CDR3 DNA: TGTGCCAGCAGCCCCGGGACAGGTCTCACAGATACGCAGTATTTT. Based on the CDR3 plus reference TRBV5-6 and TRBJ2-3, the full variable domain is DAGVTQSPTHLIKTRGQQVTLRCSPKSGHDTVSWYQQALGQGPQFIFQYYEEEERQRGNFPDRFSGHQFPNYSSELNVNALLLGDSALYLCASSPGTGLTDTQYFGPGTRLTVL.